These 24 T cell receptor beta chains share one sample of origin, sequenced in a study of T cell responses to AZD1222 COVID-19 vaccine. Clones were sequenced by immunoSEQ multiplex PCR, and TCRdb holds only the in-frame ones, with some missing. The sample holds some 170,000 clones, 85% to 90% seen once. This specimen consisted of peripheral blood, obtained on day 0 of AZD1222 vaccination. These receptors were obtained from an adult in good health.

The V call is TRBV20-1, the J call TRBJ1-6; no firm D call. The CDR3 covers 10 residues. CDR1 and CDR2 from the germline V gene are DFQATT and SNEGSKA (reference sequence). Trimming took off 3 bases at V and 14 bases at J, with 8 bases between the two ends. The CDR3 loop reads CSASGSTLHF. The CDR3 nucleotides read TGCAGTGCTAGCGGCTCTACCCTCCACTTT.

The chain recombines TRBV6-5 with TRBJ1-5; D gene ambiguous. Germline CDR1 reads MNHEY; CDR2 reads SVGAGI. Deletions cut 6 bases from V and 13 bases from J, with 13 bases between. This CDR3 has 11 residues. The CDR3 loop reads CASSAPRRQHF. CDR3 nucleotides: TGTGCCAGCAGCGCGCCTCGGAGGCAGCATTTT.

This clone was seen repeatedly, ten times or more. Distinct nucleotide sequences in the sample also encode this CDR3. This CDR3 reads CASSVGGQGGDEKLFF. CDR3 DNA sequence: TGTGCCAGCAGCGTAGGAGGACAGGGTGGTGATGAAAAACTGTTTTTT. The chain is built from TRBV9 and TRBJ1-4; 8 bases line up with TRBD1. V lost 0 bases and J lost 6; bases outside the gene matches: 7. Germline CDR1 is SGDLS and CDR2 is YYNGEE. This CDR3 region has 16 residues.

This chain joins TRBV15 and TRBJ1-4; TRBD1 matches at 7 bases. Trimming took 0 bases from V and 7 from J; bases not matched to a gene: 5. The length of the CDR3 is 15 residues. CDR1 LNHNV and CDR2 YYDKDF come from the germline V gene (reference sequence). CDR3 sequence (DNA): TGTGCCACCAGCAGAGAAGGGGGCGGGTCTGAAAAACTGTTTTTT. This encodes CATSREGGGSEKLFF.

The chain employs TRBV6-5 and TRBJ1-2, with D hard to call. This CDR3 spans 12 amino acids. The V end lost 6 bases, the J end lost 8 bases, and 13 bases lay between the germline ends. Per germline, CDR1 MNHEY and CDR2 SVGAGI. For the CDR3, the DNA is TGTGCCAGCAGCCCAAGACCAGGCGGCTACACCTTC. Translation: CASSPRPGGYTF.

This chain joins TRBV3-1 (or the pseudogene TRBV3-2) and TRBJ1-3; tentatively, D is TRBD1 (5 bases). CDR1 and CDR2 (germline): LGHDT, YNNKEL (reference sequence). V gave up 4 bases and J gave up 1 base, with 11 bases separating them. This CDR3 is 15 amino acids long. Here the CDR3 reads CASSPRRASGNTIYF. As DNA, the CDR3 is TGTGCCAGCAGCCCTCGCAGGGCGTCTGGAAACACCATATATTTT.

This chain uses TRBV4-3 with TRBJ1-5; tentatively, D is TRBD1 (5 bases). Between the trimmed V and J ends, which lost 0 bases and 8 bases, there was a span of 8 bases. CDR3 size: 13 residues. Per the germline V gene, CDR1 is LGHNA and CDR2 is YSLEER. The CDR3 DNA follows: TGCGCCAGCAGCCAAGAGCCGGGGGAGCCCCAGCATTTT. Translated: CASSQEPGEPQHF.

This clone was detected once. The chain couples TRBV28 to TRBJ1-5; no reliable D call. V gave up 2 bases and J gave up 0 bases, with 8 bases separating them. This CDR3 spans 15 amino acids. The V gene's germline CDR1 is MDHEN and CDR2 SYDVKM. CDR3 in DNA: TGTGCCAGCAGTTTAAGGGCGTATAGCAATCAGCCCCAGCATTTT. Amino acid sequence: CASSLRAYSNQPQHF.

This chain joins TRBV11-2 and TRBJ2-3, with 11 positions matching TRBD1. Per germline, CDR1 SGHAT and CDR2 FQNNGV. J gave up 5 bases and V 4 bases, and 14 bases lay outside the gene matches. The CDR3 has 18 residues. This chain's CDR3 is CASSSGQGVSIRVDTQYF. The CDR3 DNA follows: TGTGCCAGCAGCTCGGGACAGGGGGTCTCAATCCGGGTAGATACGCAGTATTTT.

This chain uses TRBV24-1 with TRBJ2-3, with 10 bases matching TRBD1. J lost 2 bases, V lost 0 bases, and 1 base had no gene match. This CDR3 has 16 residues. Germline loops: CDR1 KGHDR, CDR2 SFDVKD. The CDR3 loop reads CATSDLGTGATDTQYF. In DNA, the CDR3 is TGTGCCACCAGTGATTTGGGGACAGGGGCCACAGATACGCAGTATTTT.

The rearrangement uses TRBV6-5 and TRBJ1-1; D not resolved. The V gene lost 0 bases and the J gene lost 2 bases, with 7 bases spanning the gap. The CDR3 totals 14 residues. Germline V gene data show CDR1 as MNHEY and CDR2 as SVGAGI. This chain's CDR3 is CASSYSEGNTEAFF. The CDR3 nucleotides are TGTGCCAGCAGTTACTCGGAAGGTAACACTGAAGCTTTCTTT.

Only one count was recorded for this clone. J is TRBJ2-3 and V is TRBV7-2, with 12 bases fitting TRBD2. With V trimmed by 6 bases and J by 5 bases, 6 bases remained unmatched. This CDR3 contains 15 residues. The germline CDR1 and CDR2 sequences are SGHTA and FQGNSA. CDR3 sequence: CASSPSGRAEDTQYF. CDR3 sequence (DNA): TGTGCCAGCAGTCCTAGCGGGAGGGCGGAAGATACGCAGTATTTT. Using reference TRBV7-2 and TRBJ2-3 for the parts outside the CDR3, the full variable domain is GAGVSQSPSNKVTEKGKDVELRCDPISGHTALYWYRQSLGQGLEFLIYFQGNSAPDKSGLPSDRFSAERTGGSVSTLTIQRTQQEDSAVYLCASSPSGRAEDTQYFGPGTRLTVL.

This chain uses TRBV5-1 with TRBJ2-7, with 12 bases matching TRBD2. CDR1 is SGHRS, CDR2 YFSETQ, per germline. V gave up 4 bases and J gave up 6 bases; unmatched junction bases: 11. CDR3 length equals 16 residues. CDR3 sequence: CASSTTSGRYLGEQYF. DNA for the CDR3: TGCGCCAGCAGCACCACTAGCGGGAGGTACTTGGGCGAGCAGTACTTC. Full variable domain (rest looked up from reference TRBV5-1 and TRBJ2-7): KAGVTQTPRYLIKTRGQQVTLSCSPISGHRSVSWYQQTPGQGLQFLFEYFSETQRNKGNFPGRFSGRQFSNSRSEMNVSTLELGDSALYLCASSTTSGRYLGEQYFGPGTRLTVT.

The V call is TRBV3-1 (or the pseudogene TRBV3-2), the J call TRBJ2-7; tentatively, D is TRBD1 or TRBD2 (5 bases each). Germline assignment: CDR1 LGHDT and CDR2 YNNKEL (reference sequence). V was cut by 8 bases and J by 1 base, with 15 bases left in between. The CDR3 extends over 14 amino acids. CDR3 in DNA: TGTGCCAGCGGCAGGGACCCAAGTTCCTACGAGCAGTACTTC. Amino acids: CASGRDPSSYEQYF.

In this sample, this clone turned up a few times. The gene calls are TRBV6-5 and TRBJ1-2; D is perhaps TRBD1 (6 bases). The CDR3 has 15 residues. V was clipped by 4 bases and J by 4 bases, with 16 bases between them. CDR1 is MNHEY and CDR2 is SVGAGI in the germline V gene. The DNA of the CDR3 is TGTGCCAGCAGTTCCGGGGGGGCGGGAGGCTATGGCTACACCTTC. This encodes CASSSGGAGGYGYTF.

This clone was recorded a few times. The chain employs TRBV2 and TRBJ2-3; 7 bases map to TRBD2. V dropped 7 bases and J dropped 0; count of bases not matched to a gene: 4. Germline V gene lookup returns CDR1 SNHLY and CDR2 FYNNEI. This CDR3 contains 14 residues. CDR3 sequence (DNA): TGTGCCAGCACTCGGGAGGCTAGCACAGATACGCAGTATTTT. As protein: CASTREASTDTQYF.

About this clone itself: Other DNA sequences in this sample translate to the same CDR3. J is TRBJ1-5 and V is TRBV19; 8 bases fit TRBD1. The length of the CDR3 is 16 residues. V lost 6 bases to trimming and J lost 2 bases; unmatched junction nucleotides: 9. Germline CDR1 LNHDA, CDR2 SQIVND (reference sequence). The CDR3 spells CASSPGQGRGNQPQHF. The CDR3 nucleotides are TGTGCCAGTAGCCCTGGACAGGGAAGGGGCAATCAGCCCCAGCATTTT.

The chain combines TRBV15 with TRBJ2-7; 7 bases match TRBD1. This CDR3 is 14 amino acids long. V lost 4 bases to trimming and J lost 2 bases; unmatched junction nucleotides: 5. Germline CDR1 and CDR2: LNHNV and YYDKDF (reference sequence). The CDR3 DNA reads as TGTGCCACCAGCATCGAGACAGGGCCCTACGAGCAGTACGTC. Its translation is CATSIETGPYEQYV.

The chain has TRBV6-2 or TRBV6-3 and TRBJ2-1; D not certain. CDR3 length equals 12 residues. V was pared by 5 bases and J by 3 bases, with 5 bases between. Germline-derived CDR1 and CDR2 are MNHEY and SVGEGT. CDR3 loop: CASSLFYNEQFF. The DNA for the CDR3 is TGTGCCAGCAGTCTGTTCTACAATGAGCAGTTCTTC.

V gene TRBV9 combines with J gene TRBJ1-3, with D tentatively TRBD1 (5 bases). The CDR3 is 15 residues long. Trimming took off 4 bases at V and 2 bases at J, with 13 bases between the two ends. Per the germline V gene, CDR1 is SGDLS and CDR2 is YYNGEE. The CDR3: CASSPQWGAGNTIYF. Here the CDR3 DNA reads TGTGCCAGCAGCCCCCAGTGGGGCGCTGGAAACACCATATATTTT.

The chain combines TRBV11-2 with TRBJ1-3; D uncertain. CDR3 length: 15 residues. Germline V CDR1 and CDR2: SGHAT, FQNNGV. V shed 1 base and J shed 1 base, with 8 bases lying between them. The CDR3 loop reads CASSLVGYSGNTIYF. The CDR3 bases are TGTGCCAGCAGCTTAGTCGGATATTCTGGAAACACCATATATTTT. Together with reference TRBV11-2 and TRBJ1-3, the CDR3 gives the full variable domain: EAGVAQSPRYKIIEKRQSVAFWCNPISGHATLYWYQQILGQGPKLLIQFQNNGVVDDSQLPKDRFSAERLKGVDSTLKIQPAKLEDSAVYLCASSLVGYSGNTIYFGEGSWLTVV.

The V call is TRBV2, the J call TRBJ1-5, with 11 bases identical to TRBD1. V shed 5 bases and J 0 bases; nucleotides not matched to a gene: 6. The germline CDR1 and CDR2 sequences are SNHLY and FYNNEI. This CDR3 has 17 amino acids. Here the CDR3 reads CASSPGTGGYSNQPQHF. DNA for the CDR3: TGTGCCAGCAGTCCCGGGACAGGGGGTTATAGCAATCAGCCCCAGCATTTT.

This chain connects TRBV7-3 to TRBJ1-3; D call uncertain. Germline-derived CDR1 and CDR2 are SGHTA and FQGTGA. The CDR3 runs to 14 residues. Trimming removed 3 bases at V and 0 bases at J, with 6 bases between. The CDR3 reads CASSLDFSGNTIYF. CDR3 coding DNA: TGTGCCAGCAGCTTGGACTTCTCTGGAAACACCATATATTTT.

Here the CDR3 reads CASSADLSSGNTIYF. CDR3 DNA sequence: TGTGCCAGCAGTGCGGACTTGAGCTCTGGAAACACCATATATTTT. The rearrangement joins TRBV25-1 to TRBJ1-3; D is unclear. The CDR3 spans 15 residues. Germline CDR1 and CDR2: MGHDK and SYGVNS. V was trimmed by 4 bases and J by 0 bases, leaving 10 bases between them.